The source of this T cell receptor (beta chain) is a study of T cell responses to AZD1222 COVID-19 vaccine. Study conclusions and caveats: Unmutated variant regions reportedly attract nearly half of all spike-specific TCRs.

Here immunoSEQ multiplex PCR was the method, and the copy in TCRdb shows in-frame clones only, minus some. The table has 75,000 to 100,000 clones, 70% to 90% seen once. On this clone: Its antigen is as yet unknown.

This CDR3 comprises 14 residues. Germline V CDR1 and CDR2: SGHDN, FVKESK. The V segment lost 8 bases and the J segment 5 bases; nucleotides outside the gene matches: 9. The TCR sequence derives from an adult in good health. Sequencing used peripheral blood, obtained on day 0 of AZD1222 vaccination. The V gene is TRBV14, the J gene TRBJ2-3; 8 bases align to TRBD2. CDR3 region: CASSGGRLEDTQYF. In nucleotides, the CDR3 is TGTGCCAGCTCCGGCGGGAGGTTGGAAGATACGCAGTATTTT.